These 17 T cell receptor beta chains were all obtained from the same sample, sequenced in a study of beta chain features in type 1 diabetes. The whole isolated RNA underwent reverse transcription, so sequencing captured expressed TCRB transcripts. Profiling relied on immunoSEQ multiplex PCR, and the TCRdb table lists in-frame clones only, not all of them. Of hundreds of thousands of clones listed, around 28% are singletons. The material sequenced was naive CD4+ T cells from blood. These TCRs come from a man younger than 35 in good health.

There are a few counts of this clone. The V and J genes are TRBV7-9 and TRBJ2-7; 10 positions agree with TRBD2. CDR3 length: 14 amino acids. Germline V lookup: CDR1 SEHNR, CDR2 FQNEAQ (reference sequence). The V segment lost 5 bases and the J segment 5 bases; nucleotides outside the gene matches: 6. CDR3 protein: CASSPLAGRNEQYF. DNA of the CDR3: TGTGCCAGCAGCCCACTAGCGGGGAGAAACGAGCAGTACTTC.

This clone was seen a handful of times. The rearrangement joins TRBV25-1 to TRBJ2-5; 7 positions agree with TRBD1. The length of the CDR3 is 14 residues. Looked up from germline, CDR1 is MGHDK and CDR2 is SYGVNS. V lost 2 bases to trimming and J lost 5 bases; unmatched junction nucleotides: 5. The CDR3 loop reads CASSELDRDETQYF. DNA for the CDR3: TGTGCCAGCAGTGAACTCGACAGGGATGAGACCCAGTACTTC.

This clone has a handful of counts. At the DNA level, this CDR3 is encoded by other sequences in the same sample as well. The gene calls are TRBV5-1 and TRBJ2-1, with no clear D. V gave up 2 bases and J gave up 0 bases, with 9 bases separating them. The length of the CDR3 is 15 residues. Germline loops: CDR1 SGHRS, CDR2 YFSETQ. The CDR3 is CASSLGGSSYNEQFF. The CDR3 region has the DNA TGCGCCAGCAGCTTAGGCGGCAGCTCCTACAATGAGCAGTTCTTC.

The chain recombines TRBV7-9 with TRBJ2-5; D is perhaps TRBD1 (5 bases). The CDR3 is 15 amino acids. Trimming pared 1 base from V and 2 bases from J, leaving 11 bases between. CDR1 is SEHNR, CDR2 FQNEAQ, per germline (reference sequence). The CDR3 nucleotides are TGTGCCAGCAGCTTAGTTCTAGGGGTACAAGAGACCCAGTACTTC. Its protein is CASSLVLGVQETQYF.

The gene calls are TRBV5-4 and TRBJ2-7; TRBD2 is a possible D gene (6 bases). V dropped 10 bases and J dropped 3 bases, with 17 bases sitting between them. Germline CDR1 is SGHNT and CDR2 is YYREEE (reference sequence). The CDR3 is 13 amino acids. In DNA form, the CDR3 reads TGTGCCTGCTGGCGGGACTTATACTACGAGCAGTACTTC. Protein sequence: CACWRDLYYEQYF.

This chain links TRBV30 with TRBJ1-5; 9 positions match TRBD1. The germline V gene has CDR1 GTSNPN and CDR2 SVGIG (reference sequence). V was clipped by 4 bases and J by 10 bases; unmatched bases: 8. CDR3 length: 13 residues. The CDR3 reads CAWKGQGSRPQHF. CDR3 sequence (DNA): TGTGCCTGGAAGGGACAGGGATCGCGTCCCCAGCATTTT. Variable domain in full (rest from reference TRBV30 and TRBJ1-5): SQTIHQWPATLVQPVGSPLSLECTVEGTSNPNLYWYRQAAGRGLQLLFYSVGIGQISSEVPQNLSASRPQDRQFILSSKKLLLSDSGFYLCAWKGQGSRPQHFGDGTRLSIL.

The chain links TRBV2 to TRBJ2-5, with 8 bases matching TRBD1. V dropped 5 bases and J dropped 5; count of bases not matched to a gene: 4. Germline V gives CDR1 SNHLY, CDR2 FYNNEI. The CDR3 loop spans 13 amino acids. As DNA, the CDR3 is TGTGCCAGCAGTCAAAACAGGGGGGAGACCCAGTACTTC. Its translation: CASSQNRGETQYF.

The J gene is TRBJ2-7, the V gene TRBV7-9; 10 nucleotides align to TRBD2. Germline trimming cut 4 bases from V and 4 bases from J; bases unmatched to any gene: 10. The CDR3 is 16 residues long. The germline V gene encodes CDR1 SEHNR and CDR2 FQNEAQ (reference sequence). CDR3 residues: CASSSPRGLASYEQYF. The CDR3 coding sequence is TGTGCCAGCAGCTCCCCGCGGGGACTAGCGAGTTACGAGCAGTACTTC.

This rearrangement joins TRBV6-6 to TRBJ1-2, with D possibly TRBD1 on 5 matching bases. The CDR3 has 14 amino acids. The V gene's germline CDR1 is MNHNY and CDR2 SVGAGI (reference sequence). V gave up 6 bases and J gave up 13 bases, with 24 bases separating them. The CDR3 region has the DNA TGTGCCAGCAGCTCCCTCGACACGGGGGTCCGGTCCACCTTC. Its protein product is CASSSLDTGVRSTF.

V and J are TRBV6-4 and TRBJ2-1, with D unclear. CDR3 size: 12 residues. CDR1 and CDR2 (germline): MRHNA, SNTAGT. V was shortened by 7 bases and J by 0 bases, with 4 bases between the two germline ends. The CDR3 sequence is CASTSSYNEQFF. DNA for the CDR3: TGTGCCAGCACCAGCTCCTACAATGAGCAGTTCTTC.

This chain connects TRBV7-6 to TRBJ2-2, with D tentatively TRBD2 (5 bases). This CDR3 region has 16 residues. The V and J ends lost 6 bases and 1 base respectively, with 15 bases between them. CDR1 and CDR2 from the germline V gene are SGHVS and FNYEAQ. The CDR3 bases are TGTGCCAGCAGTGAAGCTAGCATACAGAACACCGGGGAGCTGTTTTTT. Its translation: CASSEASIQNTGELFF.

This clone was found a few times. The chain employs TRBV7-2 and TRBJ2-7; the D call may be TRBD1 or TRBD2 (6 bases each). Germline lookup yields CDR1 SGHTA and CDR2 FQGNSA. V was pared by 5 bases and J by 2 bases, with 16 bases between. CDR3 length: 15 residues. For the CDR3, the DNA is TGTGCCAGCAGCCGACGGGGGCAGGCACCCTACGAGCAGTACTTC. It codes for CASSRRGQAPYEQYF.

This clone was observed a few times. V gene TRBV19 combines with J gene TRBJ2-3; D is possibly TRBD2 (6 bases). Trimming took 7 bases from V and 1 from J, leaving 12 bases between them. This CDR3 has 14 amino acids. The V gene's germline CDR1 is LNHDA and CDR2 SQIVND (reference sequence). The CDR3 DNA reads as TGTGCCAGTACCAGCGGGTACCGCACAGATACGCAGTATTTT. Amino acid sequence: CASTSGYRTDTQYF.

This clone was observed a handful of times. V gene TRBV7-2 combines with J gene TRBJ1-5, with D unresolved. CDR1 and CDR2 from the germline V gene are SGHTA and FQGNSA. Trimming cost V 1 base and J 6 bases, with 7 bases left between them. This CDR3 region has 13 residues. CDR3 residues: CASSLVDRQPQHF. DNA for the CDR3: TGTGCCAGCAGCTTAGTGGATCGTCAGCCCCAGCATTTT.

This clone was observed a handful of times. The V gene is TRBV30, the J gene TRBJ2-4; 8 positions match TRBD1. Trimming at V came to 1 base and at J to 8 bases, leaving 10 bases not matched to a gene. CDR1 and CDR2 (germline): GTSNPN, SVGIG (reference sequence). The CDR3 totals 15 residues. The CDR3 loop reads CAWSATGESGDIQYF. CDR3 nucleotide sequence: TGTGCCTGGAGTGCGACAGGGGAAAGTGGGGACATTCAGTACTTC.

This clone was seen only a few times. The chain combines TRBV30 with TRBJ2-1; 9 bases map to TRBD2. Looked up from germline, CDR1 is GTSNPN and CDR2 is SVGIG (reference sequence). The CDR3 is made up of 14 amino acids. V shed 7 bases and J 3 bases; nucleotides not matched to a gene: 7. CDR3 sequence: CAFLTSGLYNEQFF. CDR3 nucleotides: TGTGCCTTCTTGACTAGCGGCCTCTACAATGAGCAGTTCTTC.

The J gene is TRBJ1-1, the V gene TRBV7-9, with D unresolved. This CDR3 is built from 13 residues. Trimming cost V 2 bases and J 1 base, with 5 bases left between them. Germline lookup yields CDR1 SEHNR and CDR2 FQNEAQ (reference sequence). The CDR3 sequence is CASSLQENTEAFF. DNA of the CDR3: TGTGCCAGCAGCTTACAGGAGAACACTGAAGCTTTCTTT.